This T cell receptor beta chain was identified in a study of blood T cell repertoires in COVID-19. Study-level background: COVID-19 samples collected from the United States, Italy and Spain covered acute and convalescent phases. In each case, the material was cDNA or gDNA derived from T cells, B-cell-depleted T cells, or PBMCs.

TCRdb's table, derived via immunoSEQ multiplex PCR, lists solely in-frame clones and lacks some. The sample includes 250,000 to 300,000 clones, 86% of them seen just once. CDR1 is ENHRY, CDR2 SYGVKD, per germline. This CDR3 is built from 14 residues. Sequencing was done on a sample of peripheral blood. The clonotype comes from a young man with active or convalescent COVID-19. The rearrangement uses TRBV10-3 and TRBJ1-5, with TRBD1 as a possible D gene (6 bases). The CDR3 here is CASTPGQLNQPQHF. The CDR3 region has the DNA TGTGCTTCCACTCCGGGACAACTTAATCAGCCCCAGCATTTT.